This TCR beta chain was documented in a study of brain T cells in children with intractable seizures. Data came from immunoSEQ multiplex PCR; TCRdb stores just in-frame clones and leaves some out. This table has 300,000 to 400,000 clones, 93% appearing once. The time point denotes: blood from clinic visit 5 months post-surgery; TSC patient then seizure free. This CDR3 spans 16 amino acids. CDR1 MGHRA and CDR2 YSYEKL come from the germline V gene. J was trimmed by 6 bases and V by 0 bases; bases with no gene match: 5. Sequencing used peripheral blood, obtained 4 to 5 months after surgery. The TCR comes from a boy under two years old with tuberous sclerosis and intractable seizures. The V call is TRBV4-1, the J call TRBJ2-3; 11 bases fit TRBD2. The DNA for the CDR3 is TGCGCCAGCAGCCAAGATCGGACTAGCGGGCGGGATACGCAGTATTTT. Protein: CASSQDRTSGRDTQYF.